What follows are 2 T cell receptor beta chains derived from one specimen sequenced in a study of identical twins. Each CDR3 protein gets one entry after TCRdb re-called the 5' RACE reads with MiXCR. The table records around 490,000 distinct CDR3 sequences, approximately 14% of them present only once. The same data also contributed to another study, on yellow fever vaccine responses in identical twins.

Sequencing was carried out using CD4+ T cells sorted from blood. These receptors were taken from a woman aged 18-35 years in good health.

The V call is TRBV3-1, the J call TRBJ2-5; 7 nucleotides align to TRBD1. This CDR3 has 16 residues. V was pared by 6 bases and J by 5 bases, with 15 bases of the junction left unmatched. Germline assignment: CDR1 LGHDT and CDR2 YNNKEL (reference sequence). The CDR3 region has the DNA TGTGCCAGCAGTTACAGGGGTGGGGTTAATCGGGAGACCCAGTACTTC. This codes for CASSYRGGVNRETQYF.

This clonotype has at least ten counts. This sequence joins TRBV18 and TRBJ2-1, with 11 bases fitting TRBD2. Germline CDR1 is KGHSH and CDR2 is LQKENI. V lost 8 bases, J lost 7 bases, and 7 bases stayed unmatched. CDR3 size: 14 residues. The CDR3 coding sequence is TGTGCCAGCAGCCCGGGGACTAGCGGAAATGAGCAGTTCTTC. Its protein product is CASSPGTSGNEQFF.